Shown below are 26 T cell receptor beta chains from a single sample sequenced in a study of T-cell memory formation after mild COVID-19. Each CDR3 protein gets one entry after TCRdb re-called the 5' RACE reads with MiXCR. The table lists about half a million distinct CDR3 sequences, roughly 18% of them singletons, with about 12% in the top ten. Input material: PBMCs or a T cell subset sorted from them (not recorded which). The receptor set was obtained from an adult woman who had mild COVID-19 (a few samples of this study predate the infection). Cell type and time point are not known.

This clonotype has more than one count but fewer than ten. The chain joins TRBV7-8 to TRBJ2-1, with a possible D match to TRBD2 (6 bases). The germline gives CDR1 SGHVS, CDR2 FQNEAQ. The ends were cut back, 5 bases at V and 1 base at J, with 12 bases in the middle. The CDR3 has 15 amino acids. The CDR3 nucleotides are TGTGCCAGCAGCCCACCGGGAGAATCCTACAATGAGCAGTTCTTC. It yields the protein CASSPPGESYNEQFF. The full variable domain, its missing parts supplied by reference TRBV7-8 and TRBJ2-1, is GAGVSQSPRYKVAKRGQDVALRCDPISGHVSLFWYQQALGQGPEFLTYFQNEAQLDKSGLPSDRFFAERPEGSVSTLKIQRTQQEDSAVYLCASSPPGESYNEQFFGPGTRLTVL.

This clonotype was counted a single time. The chain joins TRBV6-1 to TRBJ2-1; 9 nucleotides agree with TRBD1. This CDR3 has 15 residues. Germline trimming cut 6 bases from V and 5 bases from J; bases unmatched to any gene: 8. Germline V gives CDR1 MNHNS, CDR2 SASEGT. CDR3 loop: CASRDPGQGHNEQFF. CDR3 nucleotide sequence: TGTGCCAGCAGGGACCCGGGACAGGGTCACAATGAGCAGTTCTTC.

The chain links TRBV19 to TRBJ2-3; D gene ambiguous. The CDR3 totals 12 residues. Germline loops: CDR1 LNHDA, CDR2 SQIVND (reference sequence). The germline V and J ends were trimmed by 4 bases and 6 bases, with 8 bases remaining between them. In DNA, the CDR3 is TGTGCCAGTAGTAACTCCGGGGATACGCAGTATTTT. It encodes CASSNSGDTQYF.

This clonotype was counted a few times. The chain has TRBV19 and TRBJ1-1; possible D gene TRBD1, 5 bases. Trimming pared 6 bases from V and 4 bases from J, leaving 21 bases between. This CDR3 contains 16 residues. The V gene's germline CDR1 is LNHDA and CDR2 SQIVND (reference sequence). CDR3 in amino acids: CASRRMGDWRGTEAFF. Written as DNA, the CDR3 is TGTGCCAGTAGGAGGATGGGGGACTGGAGAGGCACTGAAGCTTTCTTT.

Only a few counts were recorded for this clonotype. The chain links TRBV11-2 to TRBJ2-7; 10 positions match TRBD1. The CDR3 is made up of 14 amino acids. V lost 8 bases and J lost 7; bases outside the gene matches: 11. Germline loops: CDR1 SGHAT, CDR2 FQNNGV. The CDR3 DNA sequence: TGTGCCAGCGACCGGACAGGGGGTGTGTTGGAGCAGTACTTC. Protein: CASDRTGGVLEQYF.

V and J are TRBV4-2 and TRBJ1-2; TRBD1 aligns across 10 bases. The CDR3 contains 17 residues. V was clipped by 5 bases and J by 4 bases; unmatched bases: 13. Germline V lookup: CDR1 LGHNA, CDR2 YNFKEQ. The CDR3 is CASSSPVPGQGSYGYTF. The CDR3 DNA sequence: TGTGCCAGCAGCTCACCGGTTCCGGGACAGGGGAGCTATGGCTACACCTTC.

In its sample, this clonotype was seen a few times. The chain couples TRBV6-2 or TRBV6-3 to TRBJ2-7; 7 nucleotides align to TRBD2. Trimming at V came to 0 bases and at J to 6 bases, leaving 20 bases not matched to a gene. Germline CDR1 and CDR2: MNHEY and SVGEGT. This CDR3 region has 19 residues. CDR3: CASSYSIMGRGETAGEQYF. The CDR3, as DNA: TGTGCCAGCAGTTACTCGATCATGGGTCGGGGGGAGACCGCTGGCGAGCAGTACTTC.

The chain recombines TRBV12-3 or TRBV12-4 with TRBJ1-4; D unresolved. The CDR3 is 13 residues long. V was clipped by 1 base and J by 8 bases, with 8 bases between them. The DNA of the CDR3 is TGTGCCAGCAGTTTAGGTTGGAAGGAAAAACTGTTTTTT. Residues: CASSLGWKEKLFF.

V gene TRBV7-2 combines with J gene TRBJ2-1, with TRBD1 matching over 7 bases. The CDR3 contains 16 residues. CDR1 and CDR2 from the germline V gene are SGHTA and FQGNSA. The ends lost 6 bases at V and 2 bases at J; junction bases unmatched: 10. CDR3 nucleotide sequence: TGTGCCAGCAGGGTTCCGGGACAGCGCACCTACAATGAGCAGTTCTTC. This translates into CASRVPGQRTYNEQFF.

This clonotype was counted many times. The junction differs from germline at one of its ends, possibly a read error. The CDR3 loop reads CASSPQGARTEAFF. As DNA, the CDR3 is TGTGCCAGCTCCCCACAGGGGGCACGCACTGAAGCTTTCTTT. The chain is built from TRBV18 and TRBJ1-1; 9 bases fit TRBD1. Germline V gene sequence: CDR1 KGHSH, CDR2 LQKENI. The CDR3 spans 14 residues.

The sample holds a few counts of this clonotype. The chain combines TRBV27 with TRBJ1-1; D gene unclear. The V gene's germline CDR1 is MNHEY and CDR2 SMNVEV (reference sequence). Trimming removed 8 bases from V and 1 base from J, with 11 bases in between. The length of the CDR3 is 13 residues. This CDR3 reads CASRPQENTEAFF. The CDR3 DNA follows: TGTGCCAGCCGACCACAAGAGAACACTGAAGCTTTCTTT.

This clonotype has a handful of counts. V gene TRBV6-2 or TRBV6-3 combines with J gene TRBJ2-3; 8 nucleotides align to TRBD2. With 2 bases clipped from V and 4 bases from J, the junction kept 5 bases outside the gene matches. The V gene's germline CDR1 is MNHEY and CDR2 SVGEGT. The CDR3 is 15 residues long. CDR3 DNA sequence: TGTGCCAGCAGTTACGGGTTAGCGGGACCAGATACGCAGTATTTT. It translates to CASSYGLAGPDTQYF.

This clonotype has only a few counts. The genes are TRBV4-3 and TRBJ1-1; D possibly corresponds to TRBD1 (5 bases). The CDR3 consists of 13 residues. CDR1 LGHNA and CDR2 YSLEER come from the germline V gene. The ends were cut back, 2 bases at V and 5 bases at J, with 9 bases in the middle. The CDR3: CASSQNEGTEAFF. The CDR3 DNA reads as TGCGCCAGCAGCCAAAATGAGGGGACTGAAGCTTTCTTT.

The J gene is TRBJ1-3, the V gene TRBV5-1; D remains ambiguous. This CDR3 comprises 16 residues. Per the germline V gene, CDR1 is SGHRS and CDR2 is YFSETQ. The ends were cut back, 3 bases at V and 8 bases at J, with 21 bases in the middle. CDR3 loop: CASSSTDGAHSDTIYF. The CDR3 DNA sequence: TGCGCCAGCAGCTCCACGGACGGAGCCCATTCGGACACCATATATTTT. Filled out from reference TRBV5-1 and TRBJ1-3, the complete variable domain reads KAGVTQTPRYLIKTRGQQVTLSCSPISGHRSVSWYQQTPGQGLQFLFEYFSETQRNKGNFPGRFSGRQFSNSRSEMNVSTLELGDSALYLCASSSTDGAHSDTIYFGEGSWLTVV.

The rearrangement links TRBV24-1 to TRBJ2-1; 8 bases map to TRBD2. V shed 6 bases, J shed 4 bases, and the junction held 7 bases outside the gene matches. The CDR3 sequence is 15 residues long. The germline gives CDR1 KGHDR, CDR2 SFDVKD. CDR3 protein: CATSSRLATYNEQFF. The CDR3 bases are TGTGCCACCAGTTCCCGACTAGCGACATACAATGAGCAGTTCTTC.

This clonotype has a handful of counts. The V gene is TRBV11-3, the J gene TRBJ2-4; weak D call: TRBD1 (5 bases). The germline CDR1 and CDR2 sequences are SGHNT and YENEEA. The CDR3 contains 15 residues. Trimming pared 4 bases from V and 2 bases from J, leaving 12 bases between. The CDR3 is CASSSVQGPKNIQYF. CDR3 DNA: TGTGCCAGCAGCTCCGTCCAGGGTCCCAAAAACATTCAGTACTTC. Supplemented by reference TRBV11-3 and TRBJ2-4, the full variable domain reads EAGVVQSPRYKIIEKKQPVAFWCNPISGHNTLYWYLQNLGQGPELLIRYENEEAVDDSQLPKDRFSAERLKGVDSTLKIQPAELGDSAVYLCASSSVQGPKNIQYFGAGTRLSVL.

The chain couples TRBV7-2 to TRBJ2-6; TRBD1 aligns across 8 bases. The junction had 8 bases not matched to a gene; V was cut back by 5 bases and J by 2 bases. There are 17 residues in the CDR3. CDR1 is SGHTA and CDR2 is FQGNSA in the germline V gene. The CDR3 sequence: CASSLGQGLTGANVLTF. The DNA for the CDR3 is TGTGCCAGCAGCCTTGGACAGGGTTTAACTGGGGCCAACGTCCTGACTTTC.

The V gene is TRBV4-3, the J gene TRBJ2-3; perhaps TRBD2 as D (5 bases). This CDR3 is built from 14 residues. CDR1 is LGHNA and CDR2 is YSLEER in the germline V gene. Trimming removed 3 bases from V and 6 bases from J, with 13 bases in between. CDR3 coding DNA: TGCGCCAGCAGCCAGCCCGGGTCGGGGGATACGCAGTATTTT. It is translated as CASSQPGSGDTQYF.

The chain is built from TRBV5-1 and TRBJ2-3, with D maybe TRBD1 (6 bases). V gave up 2 bases and J gave up 2 bases, with 12 bases separating them. Germline lookup yields CDR1 SGHRS and CDR2 YFSETQ. The CDR3 contains 15 residues. CDR3 sequence reads: CASSLGQFDTDTQYF. The CDR3 nucleotides are TGCGCCAGCAGCTTAGGACAGTTCGACACAGATACGCAGTATTTT.

The CDR3 protein is CASSLDLDKGSSYEQYF. In nucleotides, the CDR3 is TGCGCCAGCAGCTTGGATTTGGACAAGGGGAGCTCCTACGAGCAGTACTTC. This chain uses TRBV5-1 with TRBJ2-7, with D perhaps matching TRBD1 or TRBD2 (5 bases each). V lost 0 bases and J 0 bases, leaving 16 bases between the germline ends. CDR1 is SGHRS, CDR2 YFSETQ, per germline. The CDR3 is 17 amino acids. Using reference TRBV5-1 and TRBJ2-7 for the parts outside the CDR3, the full variable domain is KAGVTQTPRYLIKTRGQQVTLSCSPISGHRSVSWYQQTPGQGLQFLFEYFSETQRNKGNFPGRFSGRQFSNSRSEMNVSTLELGDSALYLCASSLDLDKGSSYEQYFGPGTRLTVT.

The chain links TRBV4-3 to TRBJ2-3; the D gene is possibly TRBD2 (6 bases). Germline CDR1 is LGHNA and CDR2 is YSLEER. V lost 0 bases and J 0 bases, leaving 13 bases between the germline ends. This CDR3 contains 17 residues. CDR3 region: CASSQDRASASTDTQYF. The CDR3 nucleotides are TGCGCCAGCAGCCAAGATCGGGCTAGCGCTAGCACAGATACGCAGTATTTT.

The J gene is TRBJ2-3, the V gene TRBV5-1; 8 bases agree with TRBD2. Germline V lookup: CDR1 SGHRS, CDR2 YFSETQ. The V and J ends lost 2 bases and 3 bases, in that order; junction bases with no gene match: 14. The CDR3 is 18 residues long. CDR3 sequence: CASSLGNGGAEVTDTQYF. The CDR3 nucleotides are TGCGCCAGCAGCTTAGGTAACGGGGGGGCCGAAGTGACAGATACGCAGTATTTT. The full variable domain, in which reference TRBV5-1 and TRBJ2-3 provide the parts outside the CDR3, is KAGVTQTPRYLIKTRGQQVTLSCSPISGHRSVSWYQQTPGQGLQFLFEYFSETQRNKGNFPGRFSGRQFSNSRSEMNVSTLELGDSALYLCASSLGNGGAEVTDTQYFGPGTRLTVL.

This clonotype was counted a few times. For the CDR3, the DNA is TGCGCCAGCAGCTCTGCCGCTACAGGGGAGGAGACCGGGGAGCTGTTTTTT. Residues: CASSSAATGEETGELFF. J is TRBJ2-2 and V is TRBV5-1, with D possibly being TRBD1 (7 bases). Germline V CDR1 and CDR2: SGHRS, YFSETQ. The V and J ends lost 3 bases and 5 bases respectively, with 20 bases between them. The CDR3 is made up of 17 amino acids.

This clonotype was counted a few times. This CDR3 reads CASSSGQRNSYEQYF. CDR3 nucleotide sequence: TGCGCCAGCAGCTCCGGACAGCGCAACTCCTACGAGCAGTACTTC. The chain has TRBV5-1 and TRBJ2-7; D may be TRBD1 (6 bases). The CDR3 loop spans 15 amino acids. The germline V gene encodes CDR1 SGHRS and CDR2 YFSETQ. Trimming shortened V by 3 bases and J by 0 bases, and 13 bases separated the two germline ends.

The CDR3 nucleotides read TGTGCCATCAGCGGGGGACCTACCTCTGGGGCCAACGTCCTGACTTTC. Residues: CAISGGPTSGANVLTF. V is TRBV10-3 and J is TRBJ2-6; D is perhaps TRBD2 (6 bases). V was clipped by 6 bases and J by 0 bases, with 12 bases between them. The CDR3 covers 16 residues. The germline CDR1 and CDR2 sequences are ENHRY and SYGVKD.

The rearrangement links TRBV6-6 to TRBJ1-4, with no clear D. The CDR3 runs 13 residues. The germline CDR1 and CDR2 sequences are MNHNY and SVGAGI (reference sequence). V was trimmed by 2 bases and J by 8 bases, leaving 9 bases between them. CDR3 residues: CASSYVVGEKLFF. The CDR3 nucleotides read TGTGCCAGCAGTTACGTGGTAGGCGAAAAACTGTTTTTT.